The rows below give T cell receptor beta chains drawn from one sample of a study of TIL therapy for anti-PD-1-resistant metastatic lung cancer. Some clones are missing from TCRdb's copy, which holds only in-frame ones; the method was immunoSEQ multiplex PCR. The sample consists of about 60,000 clones, approximately 69% of them appearing once. The sample was blood, taken at baseline. The origin of the receptors is a person aged 25 to 80 with non-small cell lung cancer. Each CDR3 is given with its conserved first and last residue. The order of the fields is CDR3 protein, J gene, V gene, clone size. Clone size appears in some rows only: once, few, many, or a class for an expanded clone.

cdr3_aa: CASSRPRPGHGMNTEAFF
j_call: TRBJ1-1
v_call: TRBV4-2
clone_size: .

cdr3_aa: CASSMGRQLAKNIQYF
j_call: TRBJ2-4
v_call: TRBV19
clone_size: .

cdr3_aa: CASSLPRDGLYNEQFF
j_call: TRBJ2-1
v_call: TRBV7-3
clone_size: .

cdr3_aa: CASSLDRTYEQYF
j_call: TRBJ2-7
v_call: TRBV5-6
clone_size: .

cdr3_aa: CASSSSPGAWPQHF
j_call: TRBJ1-5
v_call: TRBV5-1
clone_size: few

cdr3_aa: CASSIGGLAGQETQYF
j_call: TRBJ2-5
v_call: TRBV19
clone_size: once

cdr3_aa: CSVEETGGTEAFF
j_call: TRBJ1-1
v_call: TRBV29-1
clone_size: .

cdr3_aa: CASSVPGANVLTF
j_call: TRBJ2-6
v_call: TRBV14
clone_size: .

cdr3_aa: CASSQGRTGDNEQYF
j_call: TRBJ2-7
v_call: TRBV14
clone_size: few

cdr3_aa: CASSLGTGAGTGELFF
j_call: TRBJ2-2
v_call: TRBV5-1
clone_size: .

cdr3_aa: CASSFQGGLDTGELFF
j_call: TRBJ2-2
v_call: TRBV5-1
clone_size: .

cdr3_aa: CASRSLAGEETQYF
j_call: TRBJ2-5
v_call: TRBV5-1
clone_size: .

cdr3_aa: CASSEASGGAAKNIQYF
j_call: TRBJ2-4
v_call: TRBV6-1
clone_size: .

cdr3_aa: CASSVATGGTSHEQYF
j_call: TRBJ2-7
v_call: TRBV9
clone_size: .

cdr3_aa: CASRGGSSYEQYF
j_call: TRBJ2-7
v_call: TRBV6-1
clone_size: once

cdr3_aa: CASSVGMGKTGEAFF
j_call: TRBJ1-1
v_call: TRBV9
clone_size: .

cdr3_aa: CASSRDREKPQPQHF
j_call: TRBJ1-5
v_call: TRBV5-1
clone_size: once

cdr3_aa: CASSQEPSSYNEQFF
j_call: TRBJ2-1
v_call: TRBV4-2
clone_size: .

cdr3_aa: CASSLTLSAGYTF
j_call: TRBJ1-2
v_call: TRBV2
clone_size: .

cdr3_aa: CASSSTSGKSSYNEQFF
j_call: TRBJ2-1
v_call: TRBV7-9
clone_size: once

cdr3_aa: CASRDAEAGELFF
j_call: TRBJ2-2
v_call: TRBV2
clone_size: few

cdr3_aa: CASSPRTREQFF
j_call: TRBJ2-1
v_call: TRBV5-4
clone_size: few

cdr3_aa: CASKYRDRDGSPLHF
j_call: TRBJ1-6
v_call: TRBV6-5
clone_size: .

cdr3_aa: CASSGTGMRRTEAFF
j_call: TRBJ1-1
v_call: TRBV6-5
clone_size: .

cdr3_aa: CASSFRGQETQYF
j_call: TRBJ2-5
v_call: TRBV11-2
clone_size: .

cdr3_aa: CASSNGQGAWNTIYF
j_call: TRBJ1-3
v_call: TRBV7-6
clone_size: .

cdr3_aa: CASRRDTSDTQYF
j_call: TRBJ2-3
v_call: TRBV6-5
clone_size: .

cdr3_aa: CASSPGGGRNTGELFF
j_call: TRBJ2-2
v_call: TRBV7-3
clone_size: .

cdr3_aa: CASSFSRATYGYTF
j_call: TRBJ1-2
v_call: TRBV7-9
clone_size: once

cdr3_aa: CASSLDRATEAFF
j_call: TRBJ1-1
v_call: TRBV7-6
clone_size: .

cdr3_aa: CASSLVFSNEQFF
j_call: TRBJ2-1
v_call: TRBV5-6
clone_size: .

cdr3_aa: CASSQDTGLGYTF
j_call: TRBJ1-2
v_call: TRBV7-8
clone_size: .

cdr3_aa: CASSINPAGAADTQYF
j_call: TRBJ2-3
v_call: TRBV19
clone_size: .

cdr3_aa: CASSFGLSYNSPLHF
j_call: TRBJ1-6
v_call: TRBV5-4
clone_size: .

cdr3_aa: CASSEGGSDEKLFF
j_call: TRBJ1-4
v_call: TRBV5-4
clone_size: few

cdr3_aa: CASSLVVGGKEKLFF
j_call: TRBJ1-4
v_call: TRBV7-9
clone_size: few

cdr3_aa: CASSSTSYEQYF
j_call: TRBJ2-7
v_call: TRBV11-3
clone_size: once

cdr3_aa: CAWSRVAGGRRFF
j_call: TRBJ2-1
v_call: TRBV30
clone_size: .

cdr3_aa: CAWSVGRGNTEAFF
j_call: TRBJ1-1
v_call: TRBV30
clone_size: .

cdr3_aa: CASEPSGGANEQFF
j_call: TRBJ2-1
v_call: TRBV7-9
clone_size: .

cdr3_aa: CASSPVTGGYEQYF
j_call: TRBJ2-7
v_call: TRBV18
clone_size: .

cdr3_aa: CASSFLAGGIAKNIQYF
j_call: TRBJ2-4
v_call: TRBV7-8
clone_size: .

cdr3_aa: CASSVSGGKQPQHF
j_call: TRBJ1-5
v_call: TRBV7-9
clone_size: few

cdr3_aa: CSVVRANTEAFF
j_call: TRBJ1-1
v_call: TRBV29-1
clone_size: few

cdr3_aa: CAWSGLAGAWGEQFF
j_call: TRBJ2-1
v_call: TRBV30
clone_size: .

cdr3_aa: CASSPGTGPYGYTF
j_call: TRBJ1-2
v_call: TRBV4-2
clone_size: .

cdr3_aa: CASSLGGDGANVLTF
j_call: TRBJ2-6
v_call: TRBV11-1
clone_size: .

cdr3_aa: CASSRQAGSTKNIQYF
j_call: TRBJ2-4
v_call: TRBV4-2
clone_size: .

cdr3_aa: CASSIGPGRSYNEQFF
j_call: TRBJ2-1
v_call: TRBV19
clone_size: .

cdr3_aa: CASSVDRGLSTQYF
j_call: TRBJ2-3
v_call: TRBV9
clone_size: .

cdr3_aa: CASSPNAVSEQYF
j_call: TRBJ2-7
v_call: TRBV6-5
clone_size: .

cdr3_aa: CASSDSRGSSETQYF
j_call: TRBJ2-5
v_call: TRBV10-2
clone_size: few

cdr3_aa: CAISESEVNQETQYF
j_call: TRBJ2-5
v_call: TRBV10-3
clone_size: .

cdr3_aa: CASSFLRQGGETQYF
j_call: TRBJ2-5
v_call: TRBV7-6
clone_size: .

cdr3_aa: CASRAGVTDTQYF
j_call: TRBJ2-3
v_call: TRBV6-5
clone_size: .

cdr3_aa: CASSPSGHHEQYF
j_call: TRBJ2-7
v_call: TRBV5-1
clone_size: .